This T cell receptor (beta chain) emerged from a study of control samples from healthy donors and cancer patients. Some clones are missing from TCRdb's copy, which holds only in-frame ones; the method was immunoSEQ multiplex PCR. The data show just under 150,000 clones, with about 91% seen just once and approximately 2.9% held by the top ten. The CDR3 runs to 16 residues. The germline gives CDR1 SGHRS, CDR2 YFSETQ. The V and J ends lost 4 bases and 4 bases, in that order; junction bases with no gene match: 11. The sequenced material came from blood. This sequence originates from a man aged 25-45 years in good health. V is TRBV5-1 and J is TRBJ2-7; the match to TRBD1 covers 10 bases. The CDR3 nucleotides read TGCGCCAGCAGCCGAGGGACAGGGGTAGGGAGTTACGAGCAGTACTTC. Translation: CASSRGTGVGSYEQYF.